This T cell receptor (beta chain) stems from a study of radiotherapy plus CTLA-4 blockade in lung cancer. The overall study: Objective response rate was 18%; disease control rate, under 35%. Overall study results and limits: Early blood T cell clone changes and increased post-radiation serum interferon-beta were reportedly the strongest response predictors.

Chemo-refractory metastatic non-small-cell lung cancer patients received focal radiation with ipilimumab CTLA-4 blockade. The assay was immunoSEQ multiplex PCR, and TCRdb's table has in-frame clones only and misses some. The sample consists of tens of thousands of clones, around nine tenths of them appearing once. For this clone: The antigen is not known.

J was trimmed by 4 bases and V by 7 bases; bases with no gene match: 8. CDR1 GTSNPN and CDR2 SVGIG come from the germline V gene (reference sequence). This CDR3 has 13 amino acids. The clonotype originates from a human donor with non-small cell lung cancer that progressed on radiotherapy plus ipilimumab. This rearrangement joins TRBV30 to TRBJ1-2; 8 nucleotides align to TRBD1. This specimen was peripheral blood, taken from a patient treated with radiotherapy plus ipilimumab. The CDR3 DNA sequence: TGTGCCTACCACAGGGGGATCGGCTATGGCTACACCTTC. This encodes CAYHRGIGYGYTF.